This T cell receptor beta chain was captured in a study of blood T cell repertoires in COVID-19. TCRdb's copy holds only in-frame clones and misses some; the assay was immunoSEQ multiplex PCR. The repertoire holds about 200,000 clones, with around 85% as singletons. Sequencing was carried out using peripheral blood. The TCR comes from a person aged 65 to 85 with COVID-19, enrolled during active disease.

In DNA form, the CDR3 reads TGTGCCAGCAGTTACCTAACTGGAAACACCATATATTTT. Its translation is CASSYLTGNTIYF. V and J are TRBV6-5 and TRBJ1-3, with D hard to call. This CDR3 is built from 13 residues. Looked up from germline, CDR1 is MNHEY and CDR2 is SVGAGI. Trimming stripped 2 bases from V and 2 bases from J, with 4 bases between.